These 29 T cell receptor beta chains came from one sample sequenced in a study of CD8 T cells in Susac syndrome. A quantity of about 0.45 to 1 ug RNA underwent reverse transcription using random hexamers. From the immunoSEQ multiplex PCR reads, TCRdb called clonotypes with MiXCR, one entry per CDR3 protein. The sample carries under 200,000 distinct CDR3 sequences, 90% to 95% recorded once. The sample consisted of CD4+ T cells from PBMCs. Source of these receptors: a human donor in good health.

This chain joins TRBV6-1 and TRBJ1-1; D unresolved. Germline V gene sequence: CDR1 MNHNS, CDR2 SASEGT. The CDR3 contains 13 residues. V lost 0 bases and J lost 8, with 10 bases in between. The CDR3 spells CASSEARYLEAFF. The DNA of the CDR3 is TGTGCCAGCAGTGAAGCCCGTTACCTGGAAGCTTTCTTT.

The chain joins TRBV12-3 or TRBV12-4 to TRBJ1-2; tentatively, D is TRBD1 (5 bases). The CDR3 loop spans 17 amino acids. V was trimmed by 1 base and J by 4 bases, leaving 19 bases between them. The CDR3 spells CASSLDSGRGGTYGYTF. CDR3 DNA sequence: TGTGCCAGCAGTTTAGATAGTGGTCGTGGGGGAACCTATGGCTACACCTTC.

V gene TRBV30 combines with J gene TRBJ1-1; D ambiguous. Germline lookup yields CDR1 GTSNPN and CDR2 SVGIG (reference sequence). The CDR3 runs to 13 residues. Trimming took 0 bases from V and 4 from J, leaving 9 bases between them. The CDR3 region has the DNA TGTGCCTGGAGTGTACTGGAGGGCACTGAAGCTTTCTTT. This encodes CAWSVLEGTEAFF.

This chain links TRBV20-1 with TRBJ2-7; 7 positions match TRBD2. The CDR3 has 14 amino acids. The germline CDR1 and CDR2 sequences are DFQATT and SNEGSKA (reference sequence). V lost 6 bases and J lost 3; bases outside the gene matches: 11. This CDR3 reads CSAPFQRGGYEQYV. CDR3 in DNA: TGCAGTGCCCCTTTTCAGCGCGGGGGCTACGAGCAGTACGTC.

The V and J genes are TRBV9 and TRBJ1-3, with TRBD1 identical over 7 bases. V trimming: 0 bases; J trimming: 3 bases; junction bases outside the gene matches: 6. The CDR3 totals 16 residues. Germline CDR1 reads SGDLS; CDR2 reads YYNGEE. CDR3 residues: CASSVEIDRVGNTIYF. The CDR3 nucleotides read TGTGCCAGCAGCGTAGAGATCGACAGGGTTGGAAACACCATATATTTT.

This clonotype has a single count. This rearrangement joins TRBV24-1 to TRBJ2-1; D is unresolved. Germline V gene lookup returns CDR1 KGHDR and CDR2 SFDVKD. The CDR3 totals 15 residues. Trimming pared 2 bases from V and 5 bases from J, leaving 12 bases between. The CDR3 spells CATSDYRDGNNEQFF. The CDR3, as DNA: TGTGCCACCAGTGATTACAGAGACGGCAACAATGAGCAGTTCTTC.

The chain combines TRBV30 with TRBJ2-5; D is unresolved. The CDR3 spans 12 residues. Germline V CDR1 and CDR2: GTSNPN, SVGIG (reference sequence). V shed 0 bases and J shed 4 bases, with 6 bases lying between them. CDR3 loop: CAWSVQRETQYF. The CDR3 DNA reads TGTGCCTGGAGTGTACAGCGAGAGACCCAGTACTTC.

CDR3 residues: CSATGGTGGYNEQFF. The CDR3, as DNA: TGCAGTGCTACTGGGGGGACAGGGGGCTACAATGAGCAGTTCTTC. This chain links TRBV20-1 with TRBJ2-1; TRBD1 agrees at 11 bases. This CDR3 has 15 amino acids. Trimming at V came to 4 bases and at J to 3 bases, leaving 5 bases not matched to a gene. Germline CDR1 reads DFQATT; CDR2 reads SNEGSKA (reference sequence).

This chain links TRBV23-1 with TRBJ1-1, with 9 bases fitting TRBD1. TRBV23-1 falls under the ORF class, with uncertain function. The CDR3 sequence is 16 residues long. With 2 bases clipped from V and 5 bases from J, the junction kept 9 bases outside the gene matches. CDR3 sequence reads: CASSQEPRQGGTEAFF. Here the CDR3 DNA reads TGCGCCAGCAGTCAAGAGCCGAGACAGGGGGGGACTGAAGCTTTCTTT.

The chain uses TRBV7-2 and TRBJ2-1; D unclear. The germline CDR1 and CDR2 sequences are SGHTA and FQGNSA. V shed 1 base and J shed 2 bases, with 9 bases lying between them. This CDR3 contains 15 residues. The CDR3 reads CASSLVQTTYNEQFF. CDR3 in DNA: TGTGCCAGCAGCTTAGTTCAGACAACCTACAATGAGCAGTTCTTC. Supplemented by reference TRBV7-2 and TRBJ2-1, the full variable domain reads GAGVSQSPSNKVTEKGKDVELRCDPISGHTALYWYRQSLGQGLEFLIYFQGNSAPDKSGLPSDRFSAERTGGSVSTLTIQRTQQEDSAVYLCASSLVQTTYNEQFFGPGTRLTVL.

The V call is TRBV12-3 or TRBV12-4, the J call TRBJ2-3; 8 nucleotides line up with TRBD2. The CDR3 contains 13 residues. Trimming cost V 5 bases and J 6 bases; bases outside gene matches: 4. The DNA of the CDR3 is TGTGCCAGCAGTCCCGCGGGGGGCGATACGCAGTATTTT. This sequence encodes CASSPAGGDTQYF.

The chain combines TRBV29-1 with TRBJ2-3; TRBD1 matches at 11 bases. V lost 6 bases and J lost 4; bases outside the gene matches: 6. CDR1 and CDR2 (germline): SQVTM, ANQGSEA. The CDR3 is made up of 14 amino acids. The CDR3 protein is CSVGGGQGADTQYF. Written as DNA, the CDR3 is TGCAGCGTCGGGGGGGGACAGGGGGCAGATACGCAGTATTTT.

This chain joins TRBV9 and TRBJ2-7; 7 nucleotides match TRBD1. Germline V gene lookup returns CDR1 SGDLS and CDR2 YYNGEE. The CDR3 has 16 amino acids. The V segment lost 3 bases and the J segment 3 bases; nucleotides outside the gene matches: 12. The DNA of the CDR3 is TGTGCCAGCAGCGAAAAGACAGGGTACGGGCTCTACGAGCAGTACGTC. This sequence encodes CASSEKTGYGLYEQYV.

This sequence joins TRBV7-2 and TRBJ2-7; D may match TRBD1 or TRBD2 (5 bases each). The V end lost 0 bases, the J end lost 3 bases, and 12 bases lay between the germline ends. This CDR3 contains 15 residues. The germline gives CDR1 SGHTA, CDR2 FQGNSA. The CDR3 sequence is CASSLAGDLYYEQYF. CDR3 coding DNA: TGTGCCAGCAGCTTAGCGGGGGACCTATACTACGAGCAGTACTTC.

The CDR3 sequence: CASSHLSTDSYEQYF. CDR3 sequence (DNA): TGTGCCAGCAGCCACCTATCGACAGACTCCTACGAGCAGTACTTC. The V call is TRBV3-1, the J call TRBJ2-7; a possible D gene is TRBD1 (5 bases). Germline assignment: CDR1 LGHDT and CDR2 YNNKEL (reference sequence). Trimming took 3 bases from V and 0 from J, leaving 12 bases between them. CDR3 length: 15 amino acids.

The chain uses TRBV7-2 and TRBJ1-1, with TRBD1 as a possible D gene (5 bases). The V end was cut by 1 base, the J end by 11 bases, with 11 bases between. CDR1 and CDR2 (germline): SGHTA, FQGNSA. The CDR3 consists of 12 residues. CDR3 sequence: CASSLDGSGAFF. The CDR3 DNA follows: TGTGCCAGCAGCTTAGACGGCTCAGGGGCTTTCTTT.

J is TRBJ1-1 and V is TRBV3-1; D ambiguous. Germline CDR1 LGHDT, CDR2 YNNKEL (reference sequence). This CDR3 region has 14 residues. Trimming left V 3 bases short and J 4 bases short, with 12 bases between. CDR3 loop: CASSHPGRPTEAFF. In DNA form, the CDR3 reads TGTGCCAGCAGCCACCCCGGGAGGCCCACTGAAGCTTTCTTT. The full variable domain, rest sourced from reference TRBV3-1 and TRBJ1-1, is DTAVSQTPKYLVTQMGNDKSIKCEQNLGHDTMYWYKQDSKKFLKIMFSYNNKELIINETVPNRFSPKSPDKAHLNLHINSLELGDSAVYFCASSHPGRPTEAFFGQGTRLTVV.

The chain has TRBV29-1 and TRBJ2-5, with D perhaps TRBD2 (6 bases). Per the germline V gene, CDR1 is SQVTM and CDR2 is ANQGSEA. V dropped 7 bases and J dropped 2 bases, with 11 bases sitting between them. The CDR3 consists of 12 residues. As DNA, the CDR3 is TGCAGCGCCCTGGGACTTCAAGAGACCCAGTACTTC. It encodes CSALGLQETQYF.

This clonotype was counted once. The chain joins TRBV15 to TRBJ2-1, with D perhaps TRBD2 (7 bases). Germline CDR1 reads LNHNV; CDR2 reads YYDKDF (reference sequence). The CDR3 runs 15 residues. V was clipped by 5 bases and J by 7 bases, with 18 bases between them. The CDR3 bases are TGTGCCACCAGCTTGGGGGGGCGATTAAAAAATGAGCAGTTCTTC. Residues: CATSLGGRLKNEQFF.

The rearrangement links TRBV9 to TRBJ2-3, with D perhaps matching TRBD2 (5 bases). From germline, CDR1 is SGDLS and CDR2 YYNGEE. The CDR3 has 15 residues. V lost 1 base, J lost 2 bases, and 11 bases lay in between. As DNA, the CDR3 is TGTGCCAGCAGCGTACAGCCGGGGATCACAGATACGCAGTATTTT. Its translation is CASSVQPGITDTQYF.

The chain recombines TRBV7-9 with TRBJ1-5; D not resolved. Trimming shortened V by 5 bases and J by 1 base, and 12 bases separated the two germline ends. The CDR3 loop spans 15 amino acids. Germline V gene data show CDR1 as SEHNR and CDR2 as FQNEAQ (reference sequence). As DNA, the CDR3 is TGTGCCAGCAGCCTAGGCGGGGAAAGCAATCAGCCCCAGCATTTT. This gives the protein CASSLGGESNQPQHF.

The gene calls are TRBV14 and TRBJ2-1; D uncertain. CDR3 length equals 13 residues. V dropped 1 base and J dropped 13 bases, with 14 bases sitting between them. CDR1 and CDR2 from the germline V gene are SGHDN and FVKESK. CDR3 DNA sequence: TGTGCCAGCAGCCAAGTGGGTCCTCGCGGTCAGTTCTTC. This sequence encodes CASSQVGPRGQFF.

The chain carries TRBV29-1 and TRBJ1-4, with a weak D call TRBD1 (5 bases). CDR1 and CDR2 (germline): SQVTM, ANQGSEA. The CDR3 totals 13 residues. V shed 6 bases and J shed 2 bases, with 10 bases lying between them. As DNA, the CDR3 is TGCAGCGTGGCAGGGCCCACTAATGAAAAACTGTTTTTT. It specifies CSVAGPTNEKLFF.

The chain recombines TRBV29-1 with TRBJ2-3; 7 bases map to TRBD1. CDR1 and CDR2 from the germline V gene are SQVTM and ANQGSEA. CDR3 length equals 12 residues. J lost 6 bases, V lost 7 bases, and 7 bases had no gene match. The CDR3 spells CSGSTGADTQYF. The CDR3 DNA is TGCAGCGGATCAACAGGGGCGGATACGCAGTATTTT.

The CDR3 is CASSLDLGRGRSNEQFF. CDR3 DNA: TGTGCCAGCAGCTTAGATCTCGGCAGGGGGCGAAGCAATGAGCAGTTCTTC. J is TRBJ2-1 and V is TRBV11-2; 8 bases are a match to TRBD1. Germline V CDR1 and CDR2: SGHAT, FQNNGV. The CDR3 has 17 residues. V was clipped by 0 bases and J by 6 bases; unmatched bases: 10.

The J gene is TRBJ2-3, the V gene TRBV2; D remains ambiguous. CDR1 and CDR2 from the germline V gene are SNHLY and FYNNEI. Trimming removed 7 bases from V and 4 bases from J, with 18 bases in between. The CDR3 covers 15 residues. The CDR3 bases are TGTGCCAGCATCGAACAGCCCGAGTCGTCAGATACGCAGTATTTT. Its translation is CASIEQPESSDTQYF.

The CDR3: CATSRDGSGANVLTF. As DNA, the CDR3 is TGTGCCACCAGCAGAGATGGATCTGGGGCCAACGTCCTGACTTTC. The genes are TRBV15 and TRBJ2-6, with D unresolved. The length of the CDR3 is 15 residues. Germline CDR1 and CDR2: LNHNV and YYDKDF (reference sequence). V lost 0 bases to trimming and J lost 1 base, with 4 bases between them.

The CDR3 nucleotides read TGTGCCAGCAGTCCAACGGGGGTAGATACGCAGTATTTT. Protein: CASSPTGVDTQYF. The chain combines TRBV2 with TRBJ2-3; D possibly corresponds to TRBD2 (6 bases). Trimming left V 5 bases short and J 5 bases short, with 11 bases between. The CDR3 has 13 residues. The V gene's germline CDR1 is SNHLY and CDR2 FYNNEI. Drawing the rest from reference TRBV2 and TRBJ2-3, the complete variable domain is EPEVTQTPSHQVTQMGQEVILRCVPISNHLYFYWYRQILGQKVEFLVSFYNNEISEKSEIFDDQFSVERPDGSNFTLKIRSTKLEDSAMYFCASSPTGVDTQYFGPGTRLTVL.

This rearrangement joins TRBV28 to TRBJ1-2; 12 bases align to TRBD1. J was trimmed by 7 bases and V by 6 bases; bases with no gene match: 3. CDR1 is MDHEN and CDR2 is SYDVKM in the germline V gene. This CDR3 comprises 13 residues. The CDR3 region has the DNA TGTGCCAGCAGGGGACAGGGGGCGGGTGGCTACACCTTC. Protein: CASRGQGAGGYTF.